This T cell receptor (beta chain) originates from a study of a mutant IDH1 vaccine in newly diagnosed glioma (dated by TCRdb to the early 2020s). With regard to the full study: Of the 30 or so patients who were treated, around 62% were male and 37.5% were female, and the mean age was around 43 years. Prior to enrollment, standard therapy consisting of radiotherapy alone, temozolomide alone, or radiochemotherapy with temozolomide had been administered to patients, with the combination being received by most patients. Six visits were used for peripheral blood collection: V03 (baseline), V05, V07, V10, V12 and V13. Longitudinal TCRB deep sequencing was performed for about two dozen treated patients wherever samples were available for exploratory analyses.

To note about this clone: Its target antigen remains unknown. One base away there is no much larger clone; base qualities are not given.

This specimen's time point label, per the study, means: baseline, week 1 (first vaccination visit). According to the study, the label for this sample's treatment or condition signals: pre-vaccination baseline after standard-of-care therapy. Donors had newly diagnosed WHO grade 3 or 4 IDH1-mutant astrocytomas with loss of nuclear ATRX. The samples were drawn from NOA16, a multicentre, single-arm, open-label phase I trial in Germany that tested a mutant IDH1 peptide vaccine in humans for the first time. Blood drawn at visit V03 was used as the baseline sample for immunogenicity testing. Genomic DNA for TCRB sequencing was isolated from EDTA blood with the DNeasy Blood and Tissue Kit. Library method: the immunoSEQ multiplex PCR assay. Rearranged TCR beta chain sequences were amplified using the hsTCRB Kit according to the manufacturer's protocol. TCRB libraries were sequenced on an Illumina MiSeq. As for the authors' bioinformatics: The proprietary platform of the kit vendor was used for demultiplexing, trimming and gene mapping. What TCRdb holds here is the immuneACCESS table cut down to in-frame rearrangements. Part of the clones is not present; checked against another copy, under half of the missing clones reflect an unresolved V gene, and the others are unexplained. That table is the source of V, J and clone size, and D and trimming were worked out from the DNA. The sample includes 45,000 to 70,000 clones, with 80% to 95% observed a single time. The top ten hold roughly 2.5% of the sample.

Points the paper makes about the study in general: Immune responses induced by the vaccine were seen in approximately 93% of patients across multiple MHC alleles. Pseudoprogression seemed to be unrelated to changes in the top peripheral T cell clonotypes found by TCRB sequencing. PBMC samples for TCRB deep sequencing were selected based on availability. The authors stated that sample limitations prevented analyses of patient blood samples from being reproduced.

CDR1 and CDR2, looked up from the germline V gene, are MDHEN and SYDVKM. V has 4 bases trimmed and J has 5 bases trimmed; junction bases matching no gene number 9. The CDR3 sequence holds 15 residues, the cysteine and phenylalanine included. The CDR3 DNA has 45 bases and is translated from base 1. This material consisted of PBMCs, taken from a glioma patient treated with radiotherapy, temozolomide or both. The sequence links TRBV28 to TRBJ1-1; 8 bases in the middle match TRBD1. The sequence came from a man aged 45-60 years with glioma. The CDR3 reads as follows: CASSSRTGILTEAFF. The nucleotides are TGTGCCAGCAGTTCGCGGACAGGGATTTTGACTGAAGCTTTCTTT.